This TCR beta chain was retrieved from a study of graft-versus-host responses after intestinal transplantation (dated by TCRdb to the early 2020s). For context, the study as a whole: The transplants that recipients received were multivisceral, liver-intestinal, or isolated intestinal. Donor T cell macrochimerism was defined as a peak of at least 4% donor T cells among recipient peripheral blood mononuclear cells. Anti-thymocyte globulin induction was given to all recipients, followed by maintenance tacrolimus and steroids for about 3 years. Alloreactive clones were identified by sequencing pre-transplant mixed lymphocyte reaction products and comparing these products with unstimulated pre-transplant donor and recipient T cells. Rather than being sequenced by the commercial service, samples from a few later patients were sequenced in-house on an Illumina MiSeq and processed with MiXCR. The cohort enrolled 24 intestinal transplant recipients including one retransplant, and 3 patients lacking pretransplant specimens were excluded. Graft-versus-host and host-versus-graft alloreactive T cell clones were tracked in the graft, circulation and bone marrow after intestinal transplantation using bulk TCR-beta CDR3 sequencing. What the work shows at the level of the full study, not this receptor alone: Patients with donor T cell macrochimerism had high GvH to HvG T cell clonal ratios in their allografts. Early after transplant, declines in HvG clones were associated with peak levels of circulating GvH clones. Conclusions were limited by the relatively low number and heterogeneity of intestinal transplant patients. GvH clones were detected in recipient bone marrow, and some appeared earlier in ileal mucosa or blood, consistent with an intestinal mucosal origin.

Remarks on this clone: The antigen this receptor binds is unknown. No quality values exist for individual bases; no much larger clone is one base distant.

Receptor amplification or capture employed the immunoSEQ multiplex PCR assay. For most patients, genomic DNA was isolated with the Qiagen DNeasy Blood and Tissue Kit and sent frozen to Adaptive Biotechnologies for TCR sequencing. High-throughput TCR-beta CDR3 sequencing of genomic DNA from most patients was performed by Adaptive Biotechnologies. Per the original workflow: TCR sequencing data for around 20 patients were retrieved from Adaptive's ImmunoSEQ software; three other patients were processed with MiXCR and VDJtools. To correct CD4 versus CD8 sorting errors, any sequence found in both subsets at a frequency ratio below 5:1 was removed. CDR3 nucleotide sequences shared between donor and recipient were removed because their origin could not be assigned. Alloreactive clones required at least 2-fold expansion over unstimulated cells and minimum CFSE-low frequency of 0.002% (template counts) or 0.001% (read counts). A clone was considered mappable if detected in the sequenced pre-transplant spleen, lymph node, or MLR CFSE-low populations of the donor or recipient. Cumulative frequency of alloreactive clones was calculated as a percentage of all sequences weighted by copy number. As stored in TCRdb, this immuneACCESS dataset retains in-frame rearrangements with V and J assigned. A fraction of the clones does not appear; measured against another copy, unresolved V genes explain less than half of the discrepancy, and the remainder lacks a known reason. V, J and clone size are taken as reported in that table, and D and trimming were inferred from the DNA itself. The sample records approximately 110,000 clones, around nine tenths of which are singletons. The ten largest make up about 0.25% of the sample.

The sample's time point, from its label and the paper: cells obtained before transplantation from donor or recipient. CD3+CD4+ and CD3+CD8+ populations were FACS-sorted from unstimulated pre-transplant donor and recipient cells taken from spleen or lymph nodes. The sequencing used unstimulated CD4+ T cells sorted from spleen or lymph node cells, collected before transplant. The source of this sequence is a human donor who was the organ donor for an intestinal transplant.

The CDR3 is CASSPQGGNEQYF. The DNA sequence is TGTGCCAGCTCACCACAGGGAGGCAACGAGCAGTACTTC. This chain is built from TRBV18 and TRBJ2-7, and possibly TRBD2, on 6 matching bases. The germline V gene provides CDR1 KGHSH and CDR2 LQKENI. The V end loses 1 base and the J end loses 5 bases, and a stretch of 9 bases separates them. There are 13 amino acids in the CDR3, from cysteine to phenylalanine inclusive. Only the CDR3 DNA is retained, 39 bases long and in frame from the first base.